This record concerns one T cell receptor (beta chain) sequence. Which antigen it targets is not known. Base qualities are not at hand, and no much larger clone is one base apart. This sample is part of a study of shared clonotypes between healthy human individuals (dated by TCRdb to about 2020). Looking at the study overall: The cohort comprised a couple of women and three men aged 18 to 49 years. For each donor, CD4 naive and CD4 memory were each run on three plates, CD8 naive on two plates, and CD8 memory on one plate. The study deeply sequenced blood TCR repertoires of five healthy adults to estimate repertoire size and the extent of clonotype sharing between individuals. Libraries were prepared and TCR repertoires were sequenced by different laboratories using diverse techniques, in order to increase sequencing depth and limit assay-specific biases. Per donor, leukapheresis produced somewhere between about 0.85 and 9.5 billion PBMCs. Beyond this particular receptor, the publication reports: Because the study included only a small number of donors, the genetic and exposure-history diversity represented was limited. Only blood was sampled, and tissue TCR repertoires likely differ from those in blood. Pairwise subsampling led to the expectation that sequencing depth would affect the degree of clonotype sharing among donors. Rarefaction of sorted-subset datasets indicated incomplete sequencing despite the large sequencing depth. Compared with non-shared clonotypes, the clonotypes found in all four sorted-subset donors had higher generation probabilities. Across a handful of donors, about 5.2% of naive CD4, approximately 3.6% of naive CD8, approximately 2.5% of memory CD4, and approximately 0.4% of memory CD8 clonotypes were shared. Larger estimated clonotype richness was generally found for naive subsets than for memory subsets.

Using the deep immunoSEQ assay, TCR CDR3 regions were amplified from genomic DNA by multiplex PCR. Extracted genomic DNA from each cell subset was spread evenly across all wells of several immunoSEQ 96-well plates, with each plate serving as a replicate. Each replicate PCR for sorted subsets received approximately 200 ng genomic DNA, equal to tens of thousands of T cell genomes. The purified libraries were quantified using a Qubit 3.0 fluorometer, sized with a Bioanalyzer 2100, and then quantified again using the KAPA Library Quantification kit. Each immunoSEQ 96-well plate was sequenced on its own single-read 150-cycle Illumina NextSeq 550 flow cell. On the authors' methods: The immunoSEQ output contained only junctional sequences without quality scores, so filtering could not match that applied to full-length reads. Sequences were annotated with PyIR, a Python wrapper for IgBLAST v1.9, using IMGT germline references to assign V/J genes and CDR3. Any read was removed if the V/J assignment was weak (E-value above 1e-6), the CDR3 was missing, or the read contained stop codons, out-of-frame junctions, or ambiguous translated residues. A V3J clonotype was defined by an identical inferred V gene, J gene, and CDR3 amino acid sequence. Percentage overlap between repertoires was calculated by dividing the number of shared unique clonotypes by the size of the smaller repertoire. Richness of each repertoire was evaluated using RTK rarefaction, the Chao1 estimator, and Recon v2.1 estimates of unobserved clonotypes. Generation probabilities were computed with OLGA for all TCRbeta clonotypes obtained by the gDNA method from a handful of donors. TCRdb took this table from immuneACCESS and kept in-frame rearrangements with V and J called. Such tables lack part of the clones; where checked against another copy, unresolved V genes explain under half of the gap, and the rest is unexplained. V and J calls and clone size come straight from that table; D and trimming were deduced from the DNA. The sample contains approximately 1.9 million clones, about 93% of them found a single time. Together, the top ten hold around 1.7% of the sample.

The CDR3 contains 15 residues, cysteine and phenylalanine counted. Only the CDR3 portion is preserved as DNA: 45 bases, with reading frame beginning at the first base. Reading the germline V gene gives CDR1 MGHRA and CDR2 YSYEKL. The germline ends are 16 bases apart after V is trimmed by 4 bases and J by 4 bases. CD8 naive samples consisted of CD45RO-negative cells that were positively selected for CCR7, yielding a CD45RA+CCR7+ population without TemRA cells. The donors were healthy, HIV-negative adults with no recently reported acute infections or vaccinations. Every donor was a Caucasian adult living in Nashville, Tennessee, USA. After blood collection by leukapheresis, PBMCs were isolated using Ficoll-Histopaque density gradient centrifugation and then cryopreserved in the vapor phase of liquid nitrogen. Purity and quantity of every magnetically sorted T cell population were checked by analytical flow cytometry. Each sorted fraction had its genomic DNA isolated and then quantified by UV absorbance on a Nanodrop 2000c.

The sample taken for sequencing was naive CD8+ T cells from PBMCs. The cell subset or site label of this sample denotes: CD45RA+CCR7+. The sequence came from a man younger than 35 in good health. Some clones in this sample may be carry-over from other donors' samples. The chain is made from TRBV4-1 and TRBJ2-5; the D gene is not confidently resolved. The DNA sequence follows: TGCGCCAGCAGCCTCTTACACCAAACACGAGAGACCCAGTACTTC. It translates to CASSLLHQTRETQYF.